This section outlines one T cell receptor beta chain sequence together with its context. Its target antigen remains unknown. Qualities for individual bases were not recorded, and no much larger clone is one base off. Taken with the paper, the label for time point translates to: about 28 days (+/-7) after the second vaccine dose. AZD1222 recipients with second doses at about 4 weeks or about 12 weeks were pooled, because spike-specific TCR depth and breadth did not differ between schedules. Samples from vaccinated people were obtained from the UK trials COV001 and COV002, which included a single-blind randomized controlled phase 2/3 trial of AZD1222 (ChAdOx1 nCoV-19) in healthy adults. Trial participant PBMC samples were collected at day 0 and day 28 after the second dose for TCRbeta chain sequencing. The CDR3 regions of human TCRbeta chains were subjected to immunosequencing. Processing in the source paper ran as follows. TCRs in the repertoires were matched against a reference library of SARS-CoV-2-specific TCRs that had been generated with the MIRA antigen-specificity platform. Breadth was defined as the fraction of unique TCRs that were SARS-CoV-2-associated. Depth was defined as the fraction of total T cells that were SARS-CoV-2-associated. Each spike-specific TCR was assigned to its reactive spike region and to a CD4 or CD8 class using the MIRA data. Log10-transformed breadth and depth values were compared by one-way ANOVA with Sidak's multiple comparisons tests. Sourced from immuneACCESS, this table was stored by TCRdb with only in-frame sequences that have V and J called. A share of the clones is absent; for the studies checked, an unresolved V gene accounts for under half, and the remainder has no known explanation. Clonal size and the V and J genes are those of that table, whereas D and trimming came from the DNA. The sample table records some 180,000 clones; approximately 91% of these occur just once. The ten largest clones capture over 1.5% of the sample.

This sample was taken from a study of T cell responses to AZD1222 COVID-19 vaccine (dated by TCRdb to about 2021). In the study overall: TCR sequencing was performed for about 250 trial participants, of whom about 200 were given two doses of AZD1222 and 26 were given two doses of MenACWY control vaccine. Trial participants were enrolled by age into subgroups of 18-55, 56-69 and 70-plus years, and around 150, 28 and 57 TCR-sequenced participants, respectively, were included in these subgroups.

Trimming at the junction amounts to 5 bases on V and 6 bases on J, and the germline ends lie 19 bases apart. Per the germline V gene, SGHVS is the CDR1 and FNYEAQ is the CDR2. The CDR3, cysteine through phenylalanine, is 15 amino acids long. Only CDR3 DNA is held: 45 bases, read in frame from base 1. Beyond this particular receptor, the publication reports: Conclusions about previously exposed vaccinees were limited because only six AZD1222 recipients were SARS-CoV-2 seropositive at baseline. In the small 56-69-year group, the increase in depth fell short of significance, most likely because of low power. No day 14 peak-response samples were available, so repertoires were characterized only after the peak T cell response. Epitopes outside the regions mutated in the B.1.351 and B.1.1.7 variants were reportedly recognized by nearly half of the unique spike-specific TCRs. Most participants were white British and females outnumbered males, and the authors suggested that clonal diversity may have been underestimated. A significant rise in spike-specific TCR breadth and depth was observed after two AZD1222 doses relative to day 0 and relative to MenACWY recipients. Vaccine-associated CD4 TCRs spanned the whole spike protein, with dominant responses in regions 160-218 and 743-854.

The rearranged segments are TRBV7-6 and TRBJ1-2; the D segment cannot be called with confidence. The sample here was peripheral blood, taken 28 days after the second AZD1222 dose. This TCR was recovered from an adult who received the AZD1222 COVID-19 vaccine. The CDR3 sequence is CASSPYMENDNGYTF. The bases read TGTGCCAGCAGCCCCTACATGGAGAATGACAATGGCTACACCTTC.